These 17 T cell receptor beta chains originate from one sample sequenced in a study of shared clonotypes between healthy human individuals. Positive CCR7 selection of CD45RO-negative cells yielded the naive CD8 cells, and terminally differentiated effector memory CD45RA+ cells were excluded. Libraries were prepared by immunoSEQ multiplex PCR; TCRdb keeps only in-frame clonotypes and omits some of them. The table includes millions of clones, about 92% detected once. Input material: naive CD8+ T cells from PBMCs. The receptors originated from a man between 18 and 35 years old in good health. Some clones in this sample may be carry-over from other donors' samples.

As concerns this clone: In the same sample, other DNA sequences code for this CDR3. The V call is TRBV11-2, the J call TRBJ2-7; D is unclear. Between the trimmed V and J ends, which lost 3 bases and 3 bases, there was a span of 9 bases. In germline, CDR1 is SGHAT, CDR2 FQNNGV. The CDR3 has 13 amino acids. In DNA, the CDR3 is TGTGCCAGCAGCTTGGGCGGCAGCTACGAGCAGTACTTC. It specifies CASSLGGSYEQYF.

The V gene is TRBV15, the J gene TRBJ2-7; tentatively, D is TRBD2 (6 bases). V lost 0 bases and J 0 bases, leaving 15 bases between the germline ends. The CDR3 spans 17 residues. Germline-derived CDR1 and CDR2 are LNHNV and YYDKDF (reference sequence). CDR3 sequence reads: CATSRDKGSGRSYEQYF. The CDR3 DNA follows: TGTGCCACCAGCAGAGATAAGGGTAGCGGCCGCTCCTACGAGCAGTACTTC.

In its sample, this clone was seen a few times. J is TRBJ2-1 and V is TRBV27; D is uncertain. CDR3 size: 12 residues. V was pared by 3 bases and J by 12 bases, with 12 bases between. Per the germline V gene, CDR1 is MNHEY and CDR2 is SMNVEV (reference sequence). In nucleotides, the CDR3 is TGTGCCAGCAGTTTGCCGGGCCATTCGCAGTTCTTC. It translates to CASSLPGHSQFF.

Worth noting for this clone: Additional DNA sequences in this sample encode the identical CDR3. The chain has TRBV13 and TRBJ2-1, with 9 bases fitting TRBD2. Per germline, CDR1 PRHDT and CDR2 FYEKMQ (reference sequence). This CDR3 has 15 residues. J was trimmed by 4 bases and V by 4 bases; bases with no gene match: 5. The CDR3 here is CASSSGTSPYNEQFF. The CDR3 coding sequence is TGTGCCAGCAGCTCCGGGACTAGCCCTTACAATGAGCAGTTCTTC.

In regard to this clone: Other DNA sequences in this sample translate to the same CDR3. V usage is TRBV28 and J usage is TRBJ1-1, with D unresolved. The CDR3 has 14 residues. Trimming cost V 3 bases and J 3 bases, with 11 bases left between them. Germline assignment: CDR1 MDHEN and CDR2 SYDVKM. CDR3 amino acids: CASSFRGWDTEAFF. CDR3 nucleotide sequence: TGTGCCAGCAGTTTCCGAGGGTGGGACACTGAAGCTTTCTTT.

This chain connects TRBV29-1 to TRBJ2-1; 12 nucleotides match TRBD2. Germline CDR1 is SQVTM and CDR2 is ANQGSEA. V lost 7 bases to trimming and J lost 6 bases; unmatched junction nucleotides: 4. CDR3 size: 13 residues. The CDR3 region is CSAGLAGINEQFF. CDR3 coding DNA: TGCAGCGCCGGACTAGCGGGGATCAATGAGCAGTTCTTC.

The V call is TRBV4-2, the J call TRBJ1-4; D not certain. The germline CDR1 and CDR2 sequences are LGHNA and YNFKEQ. Trimming removed 4 bases at V and 8 bases at J, with 8 bases between. The length of the CDR3 is 12 residues. The CDR3 here is CASSRSEEKLFF. CDR3 nucleotides: TGTGCCAGCAGCCGGTCGGAGGAAAAACTGTTTTTT.

The chain has TRBV7-2 and TRBJ2-7; TRBD1 agrees at 8 bases. V dropped 5 bases and J dropped 0; count of bases not matched to a gene: 6. CDR1 is SGHTA, CDR2 FQGNSA, per germline. This CDR3 comprises 15 residues. Written as DNA, the CDR3 is TGTGCCAGCAGCGTCCGACAGGGGAGCTCCTACGAGCAGTACTTC. Amino acids: CASSVRQGSSYEQYF.

The chain has TRBV29-1 and TRBJ2-1; D is perhaps TRBD2 (5 bases). With 3 bases removed from V and 9 bases from J, the gap between germline ends came to 18 bases. Germline V CDR1 and CDR2: SQVTM, ANQGSEA. The length of the CDR3 is 14 residues. CDR3: CSVELRGLMGEQFF. Written as DNA, the CDR3 is TGCAGCGTTGAGCTCCGCGGACTTATGGGTGAGCAGTTCTTC.

The gene calls are TRBV4-1 and TRBJ2-1; a possible D gene is TRBD1 (6 bases). The CDR3 covers 16 residues. Germline V gives CDR1 MGHRA, CDR2 YSYEKL. Trimming left V 3 bases short and J 6 bases short, with 18 bases between. CDR3 sequence: CASSHSPGQSANEQFF. CDR3 coding DNA: TGCGCCAGCAGCCACTCCCCCGGACAGTCCGCCAATGAGCAGTTCTTC.

The gene calls are TRBV5-1 and TRBJ1-2; no firm D call. Germline values: CDR1 SGHRS, CDR2 YFSETQ. This CDR3 is built from 9 residues. The V end lost 4 bases, the J end lost 13 bases, and 8 bases lay between the germline ends. The CDR3 sequence: CASSPQITF. CDR3 DNA sequence: TGCGCCAGCAGCCCCCAAATCACCTTC.

The chain uses TRBV27 and TRBJ1-1, with TRBD1 as a possible D gene (5 bases). The V end lost 0 bases, the J end lost 4 bases, and 24 bases lay between the germline ends. Germline-derived CDR1 and CDR2 are MNHEY and SMNVEV (reference sequence). This CDR3 is built from 19 residues. Written as DNA, the CDR3 is TGTGCCAGCAGTTTATCGCCCCGAATTCCTCCAGGGTCTGGCACTGAAGCTTTCTTT. Translation: CASSLSPRIPPGSGTEAFF.

The gene calls are TRBV9 and TRBJ2-5; 8 positions match TRBD2. Germline V gene lookup returns CDR1 SGDLS and CDR2 YYNGEE. With V trimmed by 4 bases and J by 4 bases, 15 bases remained unmatched. The CDR3 runs 17 residues. Written as DNA, the CDR3 is TGTGCCAGCAGCCCCTTGGGGGCTGGGACTAGAGGAGAGACCCAGTACTTC. Protein: CASSPLGAGTRGETQYF.

The J gene is TRBJ2-2, the V gene TRBV19; TRBD2 might be the D (7 bases). Germline loops: CDR1 LNHDA, CDR2 SQIVND (reference sequence). Trimming removed 1 base from V and 5 bases from J, with 11 bases in between. The CDR3 runs to 15 residues. The DNA of the CDR3 is TGTGCCAGTAGTATAGGAGGGGGAGGGACCGGGGAGCTGTTTTTT. Amino acid sequence: CASSIGGGGTGELFF.

The J gene is TRBJ2-1, the V gene TRBV29-1, with D perhaps matching TRBD1 or TRBD2 (5 bases each). Trimming stripped 6 bases from V and 0 bases from J, with 9 bases between. The CDR3 totals 13 residues. The germline CDR1 and CDR2 sequences are SQVTM and ANQGSEA. The CDR3 sequence: CSVIGASYNEQFF. For the CDR3, the DNA is TGCAGCGTCATCGGGGCCTCCTACAATGAGCAGTTCTTC.

The V call is TRBV27, the J call TRBJ1-5; no clear D gene. The CDR3 has 13 amino acids. Germline V gene lookup returns CDR1 MNHEY and CDR2 SMNVEV (reference sequence). V was shortened by 1 base and J by 9 bases, with 10 bases between the two germline ends. The CDR3 protein is CASSLLGSRPQHF. CDR3 nucleotides: TGTGCCAGCAGTTTATTGGGATCCCGGCCCCAGCATTTT.

The chain links TRBV5-8 to TRBJ1-1; possible D gene TRBD1, 6 bases. Trimming took 0 bases from V and 6 from J, leaving 15 bases between them. The CDR3 totals 15 residues. Germline V gene lookup returns CDR1 SGHTS and CDR2 YDEGEE. The CDR3 DNA sequence: TGTGCCAGCAGCTTGGGGACAGCACCGACCCCTGAAGCTTTCTTT. It codes for CASSLGTAPTPEAFF. Looking up the rest from reference TRBV5-8 and TRBJ1-1 gives the full variable domain: EAGVTQSPTHLIKTRGQQATLRCSPISGHTSVYWYQQALGLGLQFLLWYDEGEERNRGNFPPRFSGRQFPNYSSELNVNALELEDSALYLCASSLGTAPTPEAFFGQGTRLTVV.